Below, one T cell receptor beta chain is given with its context. The clone's antigen remains unknown. The input lacks base qualities; no much larger clone sits a single base away. The cohort was made up of under 800 healthy bone marrow donors. At the time of sampling, every cohort member was nominally healthy, though immune exposures that went unrecorded were likely present. The donor tested CMV seropositive and was one of the 289 seropositive cohort members. Every donor gave a peripheral blood sample, and the peripheral blood mononuclear cells from that sample were used for TCR beta sequencing. Genomic DNA extraction from the blood cell samples was performed with the Qiagen DNeasy Blood Extraction Kit. CDR1 and CDR2 were assigned from the germline V gene (reference sequence) as LNHDA and SQIVND. From the cysteine through the phenylalanine, the CDR3 covers 14 amino acids. The entry retains the CDR3 DNA only, 42 bases that are in frame from base 1. V gives up 6 bases and J gives up 6 bases, and the segment between their germline ends measures 17 bases.

This sample is part of a study of cytomegalovirus exposure and HLA in healthy donors (dated by TCRdb to about 2017). In terms of the full investigation: According to an earlier analysis of a few hundred of the donors, 150 million to 200 million T cells yielded 90 million to 140 million unique TCR beta sequences and 250 to 350 Gb of sequence data. Around 320 gigabases of sequencing data and approximately 85 million unique TCR sequences were included in an early release covering 550 to 800 HLA-typed donors. Among the roughly 400 genotyped donors, about 83% belonged to the genetic ancestry cluster associated with self-reported Caucasian donors. The study was designed to test whether signatures of past pathogen exposure could be identified by cataloging public T cell receptors. The T cell repertoires of under 750 subjects were profiled by immunosequencing and related to cytomegalovirus serostatus. Along with the approximately 650-subject first cohort, a separate validation cohort of over a hundred different subjects was used. To predict cytomegalovirus infection status, the study brought together high-throughput TCR immunosequencing, statistical association of individual TCRs with disease status, and machine learning. To study patterns of TCR occurrence, a later analysis re-analyzed previously published TCR beta repertoires from around 670 donors and added high-resolution HLA genotyping. Rather than using new phenotypic data, the later analysis identified candidate immune exposures from TCR beta sequences and from how often those sequences occurred across donors. An earlier analysis of around 640 of the donors used high-throughput TCR beta sequencing to judge whether each TCR beta V gene segment behaved as functional or pseudogenic. Donor age, sex, ethnicity and CMV serostatus were compiled together with the repertoire data. In a later genetic analysis, genome-wide SNP genotypes for about 60% of the 666 donors were used, and that subset was treated as a discovery cohort. Every discovery cohort repertoire had been produced on one sequencing platform. HLA typing included class I and class II loci at four-digit resolution. The number of typed donors differed by locus: about 620-640 for A, B, C, DRB1 and DQB1; approximately 520 for DQA1; about 600 for DPA1; and roughly 470 for DPB1. Five DR-DQ haplotypes were treated as single units for association and clustering because of strong linkage in the cohort. Across 300 to 400 genotyped donors of the cohort, an average of 235,054 unique TCR beta nucleotide sequences per donor were sequenced, and approximately 19% of those sequences were non-productive.

The library came from the immunoSEQ multiplex PCR assay. For the multiplex PCR, a mixture combining 60 forward primers for TCR Vbeta segments and 13 reverse primers for TCR Jbeta segments was used. The CDR3 region of rearranged TCR beta genes was amplified from genomic DNA with a multiplex PCR assay. The Illumina HiSeq System was used to sequence the amplified TCR beta libraries as 87-base-pair reads. The authors processed their data as follows. In a later analysis, tens of millions of unique TCR beta chains were counted across the 650 to 700 repertoires, and roughly 11 million of these chains were shared by at least two donors. Raw reads were error-corrected and collapsed into unique sequences with a nearest-neighbor algorithm that merged closely related sequences to remove PCR and sequencing errors. CDR3 sequences were aligned to IMGT reference sequences to assign V, D and J gene segments. For a sequence to be retained, a match of at least six nucleotides to both a V gene segment and a J gene segment was required. Rearrangements were classified as productive when the CDR3 lacked stop codons and remained in frame with V and J, and all other rearrangements were classified as non-productive. CDR3 was defined by IMGT convention, running from the second conserved V-encoded cysteine to the conserved J-encoded phenylalanine. Sequences without an unambiguous match to a single V gene segment were excluded from the earlier analysis of a few hundred of the donors. In an earlier analysis of roughly 600 of the donors, a V segment was called functional when productive rearrangements were above 56.7%, and segregating when the standard deviation between donors exceeded 5%. A statistical classification framework was built to diagnose cytomegalovirus status from the catalog of TCR beta chain sequences. V and J gene assignment, in a later analysis, came from comparing TCR nucleotide sequences with IMGT/GENE-DB human TR gene sequences. Using the TCRdist pipeline, a later analysis assigned CDR3 sequences along with most-parsimonious VDJ recombination scenarios. In a later analysis, each TCR beta chain was defined by its CDR3 amino acid sequence together with its V-gene family, and reads without a unique V-gene family were excluded. A later analysis removed several hundred highly shared, low-generation-probability nucleotide sequences to deal with suspected cross-contamination and a sequencing artifact. For each public chain, a later analysis derived a clonal expansion index from normalized ranks of inferred template counts within each repertoire. A later analysis computed generation probabilities with a VDJ recombination model fitted to out-of-frame rearrangements, and checked the results against IGoR. In a later analysis, hypergeometric tests were used to score TCR-TCR, TCR-HLA and TCR-CMV co-occurrence, with a repertoire-size bias correction applied to TCR pairs. A later analysis estimated false discovery rates by permuting HLA or CMV assignments 20 times. In a later analysis, co-occurring TCRs were grouped with DBSCAN, and TCRdist sequence similarity was added when clustering was performed within HLA-allele-positive subsets. Repertoires with fewer than 30,000 or more than 120,000 public chains, plus five repertoires with anomalous nucleotide sharing, were excluded from co-occurrence clustering. The table comes from immuneACCESS by way of TCRdb, which keeps in-frame sequences with V and J called. Part of the clones is missing from these tables; in studies checked, under half for an unresolved V gene and the rest for unknown reasons. V, J and clone size are those of that table, while D and trimming were read from the DNA. The sample includes 150,000 to 200,000 clones, with about 65% observed a single time. The top ten hold 3.5% to 5.5% of the sample.

Points the paper makes about the study in general: According to a later analysis, parvovirus B19, influenza, CMV and Epstein-Barr virus appeared linked to several top co-occurrence clusters. In a later analysis, TCR association rates were found to vary across HLA loci, with the most associated TCRs seen for DRB1 alleles and the fewest for HLA-C alleles. Linkage disequilibrium might explain the correlated functional status among segregating V segments, but an unknown experimental factor could not be ruled out. An earlier analysis of several hundred of the donors showed that most TCR beta V segments appeared in productive rearrangements either about 87% or about 30% of the time, which broadly matched IMGT annotations. Because counts were too low, some 17 rarely observed V segments, including chromosome 9 orphons, were excluded from the earlier analysis of some 590 of the donors. In a later analysis, HLA-associated TCR beta chains were found to be more clonally expanded and to have lower generation probabilities than equally common non-associated chains. A later analysis found that most CMV-associated TCR beta chains appeared HLA-restricted, with HLA associations seemingly driven largely by CMV exposure. The authors suggested that the approach could potentially be extended to other disease states and immunological phenotypes. The classifier was reported to diagnose cytomegalovirus status with high specificity and sensitivity in both the original and validation cohorts. A later genetic analysis associated a missense DCLRE1C variant with V-gene and J-gene trimming of TCR beta chains, and an independent cohort replicated the association. Immune exposure information for the cohort was limited to CMV serostatus. A further reported finding was that TCR beta sequences accurately predicted the HLA-A and HLA-B alleles for most subjects in the first cohort. In this cohort, only TCR beta chains were sequenced, and detectable features were limited by the absence of alpha or paired-chain data. When HLA alleles, especially DR and DQ, strongly co-occurred, TCR associations were difficult to assign to individual alleles. The study listed around 160 TCR beta chains as associated with cytomegalovirus. Presence/absence analyses assumed roughly uniform sequencing depth across donors, an assumption that may not hold. The sequencing pipeline was judged likely to have produced a cluster of highly shared sequence variants as a technical artifact. HLA typing was unavailable for some donors at each locus, so association tests used only the typed subset. While some public TCRs were present in many individuals, most TCR sequences turned up only very rarely across donors. The 87-base-pair reads could not distinguish some IMGT-functional V segments, including TRBV6-2 and TRBV6-3, so those segments were excluded. Compared with the 666-donor mean, donors in an Asian-associated ancestry cluster had fewer N-insertions in productive TCRs, according to a later genetic analysis. In vitro tests confirmed that a few of the cytomegalovirus-associated TCR beta chains recognize cytomegalovirus antigens. At a false discovery rate of 0.05, a later analysis linked 16,951 TCR beta sequences to specific HLA alleles.

The chain joins TRBV19 to TRBJ1-2; the D gene cannot be resolved reliably. The sequence was obtained from a woman aged 18 to 35 in good health and CMV-seropositive. The sequencing input was PBMCs. The CDR3 loop reads CASRISLSLHGYTF. The base sequence is TGTGCCAGTAGAATAAGCCTCTCTCTCCATGGCTACACCTTC.